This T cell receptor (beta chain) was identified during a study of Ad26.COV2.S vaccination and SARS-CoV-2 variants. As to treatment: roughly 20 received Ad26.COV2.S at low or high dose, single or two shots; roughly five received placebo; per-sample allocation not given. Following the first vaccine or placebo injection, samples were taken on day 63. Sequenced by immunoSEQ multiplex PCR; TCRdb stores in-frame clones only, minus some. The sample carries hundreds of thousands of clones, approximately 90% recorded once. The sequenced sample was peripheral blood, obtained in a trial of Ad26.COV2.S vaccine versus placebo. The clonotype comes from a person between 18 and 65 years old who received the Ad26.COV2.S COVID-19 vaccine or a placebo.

As DNA, the CDR3 is TGTGCCAGCACCGCGGGACCGACCATAGATGGCTACACCTTC. Amino acid sequence: CASTAGPTIDGYTF. This chain joins TRBV6-5 and TRBJ1-2; tentatively, D is TRBD1 (5 bases). With 7 bases removed from V and 6 bases from J, the gap between germline ends came to 18 bases. CDR1 MNHEY and CDR2 SVGAGI come from the germline V gene. The CDR3 has 14 amino acids.